The next 18 T cell receptor beta chains were all read from a single sample in a study of blood T cell repertoires in COVID-19. Sequencing used immunoSEQ multiplex PCR; TCRdb keeps in-frame clones, though not all of them. The repertoire holds about 70,000 clones, with more than 70% as singletons. The sample taken for sequencing was peripheral blood. The receptors derive from a human donor in a cohort sampled during active COVID-19.

This clone was counted once. The chain carries TRBV11-3 and TRBJ2-4, with D perhaps TRBD2 (5 bases). Looked up from germline, CDR1 is SGHNT and CDR2 is YENEEA. The CDR3 consists of 14 residues. Trimming cost V 2 bases and J 7 bases, with 12 bases left between them. The CDR3 spells CASSLTASSNIQYF. The DNA of the CDR3 is TGTGCCAGCAGCTTAACCGCTAGCTCGAACATTCAGTACTTC.

V and J are TRBV27 and TRBJ1-4; D gene unclear. Trimming removed 5 bases at V and 8 bases at J, with 12 bases between. CDR3 length: 13 amino acids. Per the germline V gene, CDR1 is MNHEY and CDR2 is SMNVEV (reference sequence). The CDR3 is CASSEWTGEKLFF. The CDR3 nucleotides are TGTGCCAGCAGTGAATGGACGGGGGAAAAACTGTTTTTT.

The chain is built from TRBV5-4 and TRBJ2-7; 15 positions match TRBD2. This CDR3 spans 17 amino acids. V shed 5 bases and J 6 bases; nucleotides not matched to a gene: 12. CDR1 and CDR2 (germline): SGHNT, YYREEE (reference sequence). This CDR3 is CASSLGLAGGPSGEQYV. The CDR3, as DNA: TGTGCCAGCAGTTTAGGACTAGCGGGAGGGCCGTCCGGCGAGCAGTACGTC.

The V and J genes are TRBV7-6 and TRBJ2-5; 7 bases align to TRBD2. The CDR3 is 15 amino acids. V shed 3 bases and J 5 bases; nucleotides not matched to a gene: 9. In germline, CDR1 is SGHVS, CDR2 FNYEAQ. The CDR3 region is CASSLAPGGQETQYF. DNA for the CDR3: TGTGCCAGCAGCTTGGCCCCGGGGGGTCAGGAGACCCAGTACTTC.

The chain links TRBV5-5 to TRBJ1-5; a possible D gene is TRBD1 (6 bases). CDR1 and CDR2 (germline): SGHKS, YYEKEE (reference sequence). This CDR3 is built from 15 residues. Trimming stripped 2 bases from V and 0 bases from J, with 9 bases between. The CDR3 DNA sequence: TGTGCCAGCAGCTTCACAGGGTCTAGCAATCAGCCCCAGCATTTT. It is translated as CASSFTGSSNQPQHF.

The rearrangement joins TRBV6-2 or TRBV6-3 to TRBJ2-5, with 7 positions matching TRBD2. This CDR3 region has 14 residues. V gave up 5 bases and J gave up 5 bases; unmatched junction bases: 8. CDR1 is MNHEY and CDR2 is SVGEGT in the germline V gene. The CDR3 is CASSQGLGGETQYF. The DNA of the CDR3 is TGTGCCAGCAGTCAAGGACTAGGCGGGGAGACCCAGTACTTC.

This CDR3 is CASSLDRESSYNSPLHF. The CDR3 nucleotides read TGTGCCAGCAGCCTCGACAGGGAAAGCTCCTATAATTCACCCCTCCACTTT. This chain links TRBV5-4 with TRBJ1-6; 7 nucleotides line up with TRBD1. The CDR3 consists of 17 residues. V lost 4 bases to trimming and J lost 0 bases; unmatched junction nucleotides: 7. The germline CDR1 and CDR2 sequences are SGHNT and YYREEE (reference sequence).

The J gene is TRBJ2-1, the V gene TRBV28; no clear D gene. This CDR3 is built from 13 residues. V was pared by 6 bases and J by 0 bases, with 6 bases between. Looked up from germline, CDR1 is MDHEN and CDR2 is SYDVKM. The CDR3 sequence: CASSPHSYNEQFF. CDR3 DNA sequence: TGTGCCAGCAGCCCCCACTCCTACAATGAGCAGTTCTTC.

This chain joins TRBV7-3 and TRBJ2-3; weak D call: TRBD2 (7 bases). CDR3 length: 18 amino acids. Trimming took off 1 base at V and 1 base at J, with 18 bases between the two ends. From germline, CDR1 is SGHTA and CDR2 FQGTGA. The chain's CDR3 is CASSLNPRGASGTDTQYF. DNA for the CDR3: TGTGCCAGCAGCTTAAACCCTCGGGGGGCTAGCGGCACAGATACGCAGTATTTT.

The V and J genes are TRBV11-3 and TRBJ2-5; TRBD2 matches 7 bases. V was clipped by 0 bases and J by 7 bases; unmatched bases: 8. The CDR3 is 15 residues long. The V gene's germline CDR1 is SGHNT and CDR2 YENEEA. Written as DNA, the CDR3 is TGTGCCAGCAGCTTAGATCATGGCGCGGGGGTGACCCAGTACTTC. It yields the protein CASSLDHGAGVTQYF.

The chain combines TRBV11-2 with TRBJ2-1, with TRBD1 matching over 8 bases. This CDR3 spans 15 amino acids. Germline V gives CDR1 SGHAT, CDR2 FQNNGV. V shed 5 bases and J 7 bases; nucleotides not matched to a gene: 10. The CDR3 loop is CASSPQGAKGNEQFF. CDR3 in DNA: TGTGCCAGCAGCCCGCAGGGGGCCAAGGGGAATGAGCAGTTCTTC.

The J gene is TRBJ2-1, the V gene TRBV18, with D hard to call. Between the trimmed V and J ends, which lost 3 bases and 8 bases, there was a span of 11 bases. The germline CDR1 and CDR2 sequences are KGHSH and LQKENI. The CDR3 runs to 13 residues. The CDR3 loop is CASSPILGDEQFF. The CDR3 DNA follows: TGTGCCAGCTCACCTATATTGGGCGATGAGCAGTTCTTC.

The rearrangement joins TRBV5-1 to TRBJ2-3; tentatively, D is TRBD2 (6 bases). The length of the CDR3 is 14 residues. The germline gives CDR1 SGHRS, CDR2 YFSETQ. V was shortened by 1 base and J by 4 bases, with 10 bases between the two germline ends. The CDR3 bases are TGCGCCAGCAGCTTGTTGGGGGAGGCAGATACGCAGTATTTT. Translating it yields CASSLLGEADTQYF.

The rearrangement joins TRBV6-5 to TRBJ1-1; 10 bases map to TRBD1. CDR3 size: 15 residues. In germline, CDR1 is MNHEY, CDR2 SVGAGI. With 6 bases clipped from V and 4 bases from J, the junction kept 8 bases outside the gene matches. CDR3 residues: CASSRDRGLGTEAFF. In DNA form, the CDR3 reads TGTGCCAGCAGCCGGGACAGGGGATTGGGCACTGAAGCTTTCTTT.

This clone was observed a handful of times. This chain links TRBV9 with TRBJ1-2; maybe TRBD1 (6 bases). The germline V gene has CDR1 SGDLS and CDR2 YYNGEE. Trimming took off 3 bases at V and 4 bases at J, with 19 bases between the two ends. The CDR3 extends over 16 amino acids. The CDR3 sequence: CASSAPRDTISYGYTF. The CDR3 coding sequence is TGTGCCAGCAGCGCCCCAAGGGACACAATAAGCTATGGCTACACCTTC. The entire variable domain, with the rest obtained from reference TRBV9 and TRBJ1-2, is as follows: DSGVTQTPKHLITATGQRVTLRCSPRSGDLSVYWYQQSLDQGLQFLIQYYNGEERAKGNILERFSAQQFPDLHSELNLSSLELGDSALYFCASSAPRDTISYGYTFGSGTRLTVV.

This rearrangement joins TRBV2 to TRBJ2-2; 8 nucleotides align to TRBD1. In germline, CDR1 is SNHLY, CDR2 FYNNEI. The CDR3 loop spans 15 amino acids. Germline trimming cut 5 bases from V and 4 bases from J; bases unmatched to any gene: 6. CDR3: CASSRRTGSTGELFF. The CDR3 coding sequence is TGTGCCAGCAGTCGTCGGACAGGGTCCACCGGGGAGCTGTTTTTT.

The chain has TRBV7-8 and TRBJ2-2, with TRBD2 identical over 8 bases. The junction had 14 bases not matched to a gene; V was cut back by 8 bases and J by 3 bases. The germline V gene encodes CDR1 SGHVS and CDR2 FQNEAQ. The CDR3 extends over 17 amino acids. CDR3 nucleotides: TGTGCCAGCCCGGCGGGGGGCCCAGTATATGACACCGGGGAGCTGTTTTTT. Translating gives CASPAGGPVYDTGELFF.

The V call is TRBV5-1, the J call TRBJ2-5, with 10 bases aligning to TRBD1. This CDR3 comprises 17 residues. V was clipped by 2 bases and J by 5 bases; unmatched bases: 12. Germline lookup yields CDR1 SGHRS and CDR2 YFSETQ. CDR3 DNA: TGCGCCAGCAGCTTCCCCGGGACAGGGGTAATCGGGGAGACCCAGTACTTC. This gives the protein CASSFPGTGVIGETQYF.